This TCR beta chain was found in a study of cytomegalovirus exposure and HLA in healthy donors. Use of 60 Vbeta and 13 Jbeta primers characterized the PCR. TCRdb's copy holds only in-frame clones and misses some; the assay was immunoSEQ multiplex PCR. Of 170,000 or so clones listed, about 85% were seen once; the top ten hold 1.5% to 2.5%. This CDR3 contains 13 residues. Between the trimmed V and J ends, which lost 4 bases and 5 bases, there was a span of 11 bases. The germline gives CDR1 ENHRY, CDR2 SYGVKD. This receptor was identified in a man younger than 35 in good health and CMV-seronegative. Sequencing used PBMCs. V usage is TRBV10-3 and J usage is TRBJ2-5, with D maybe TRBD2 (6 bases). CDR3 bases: TGTGCCATCAGTGGCAGGGCGGGGGAGACCCAGTACTTC. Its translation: CAISGRAGETQYF.